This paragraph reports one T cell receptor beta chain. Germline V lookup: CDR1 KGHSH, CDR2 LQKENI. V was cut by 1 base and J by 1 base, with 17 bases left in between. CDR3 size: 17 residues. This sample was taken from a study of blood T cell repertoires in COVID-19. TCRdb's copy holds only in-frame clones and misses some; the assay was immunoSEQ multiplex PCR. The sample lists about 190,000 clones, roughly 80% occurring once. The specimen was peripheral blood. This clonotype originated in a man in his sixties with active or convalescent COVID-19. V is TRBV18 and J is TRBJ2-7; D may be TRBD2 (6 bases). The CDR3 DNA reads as TGTGCCAGCTCACCACAAACCCTAGCGTCGGGATCCTACGAGCAGTACTTC. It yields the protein CASSPQTLASGSYEQYF.